This TCR beta chain derives from a study of T-cell reconstitution after alpha-beta-depleted transplantation in children (dated by TCRdb to the mid-2010s). A note on the overall study: The study quantitatively tracked T-cell immune reconstitution after TCRalphabeta/CD19-depleted allogeneic hematopoietic cell transplantation in children using TCR repertoire profiling.

Unmatched junction bases come to 3, with V trimmed by 3 bases and J by 8 bases. Taken from cysteine to phenylalanine, the CDR3 has 14 residues. Solely the CDR3 DNA is kept, with 42 bases framed from the first base. Preparation of the library involved PCR. The data were produced on an Illumina HiSeq 2500. To normalize quantification of the TCRbeta repertoire, the TCR libraries were built with molecular barcoding that relied on unique molecular identifiers. In TCRdb, the public reads were trimmed at Q25 with fastp and aligned with MiXCR, with productive beta chains retained. Identical CDR3 proteins give one entry, which carries the most common genes and DNA. This sample comprises around 200,000 distinct CDR3 sequences, about 6.8% of them detected only once. Clones ranked in the top ten supply roughly 3% of the sample. This clonotype was found a few times. It lacks a known antigen. Base-call qualities are not available, and no considerably larger clone is one nucleotide away.

The material sequenced was PBMCs from the stem cell graft donor, taken from the stem cell graft. The receptor was isolated from a human donor who donated a stem cell graft to a child with Wiskott-Aldrich syndrome. Rearrangement joined TRBV12-3 or TRBV12-4 to TRBJ1-4; the central 10 bases match TRBD1. The CDR3 reads CASSLGQGKEKLFF. Read as DNA, the sequence is TGTGCCAGCAGTTTGGGACAGGGGAAGGAAAAACTGTTTTTT.